The rows below give T cell receptor beta chains drawn from one sample of a study of T-cell reconstitution after alpha-beta-depleted transplantation in children. A single record per CDR3 protein comes from TCRdb applying MiXCR to the PCR reads. The sample lists 580,000 or so distinct CDR3 sequences, 23% occurring once. Sequenced material: PBMCs, mostly from graft donor cells, taken 360 days after TCRalphabeta/CD19-depleted stem cell transplant. All receptors come from a boy under two years old who had a stem cell transplant for acute myeloid leukemia, so the T cells may come from the graft donor. The CDR3 runs from the conserved cysteine through the conserved F or W. The order of the fields is V gene, J gene, D gene, clone size, CDR3 protein, CDR3 DNA. D genes are given only for firm matches. Clone size is shown for a subset of rows, as once, few, many or a class of expanded clone.

V: TRBV12-3/TRBV12-4; J: TRBJ2-7; D: TRBD1; size: few; CDR3: CASSYFTGQGADEQYF; DNA: TGTGCCAGCAGTTATTTTACGGGACAGGGGGCGGACGAGCAGTACTTC
V: TRBV7-2; J: TRBJ2-3; D: TRBD2; size: few; CDR3: CASSFERGVTDTQYF; DNA: TGTGCCAGCAGCTTCGAGCGGGGAGTCACAGATACGCAGTATTTT
V: TRBV29-1; J: TRBJ1-2; D: .; size: few; CDR3: CSVGQSLYGYTF; DNA: TGCAGCGTTGGACAGTCTCTCTATGGCTACACCTTC
V: TRBV20-1; J: TRBJ2-3; D: TRBD1; size: .; CDR3: CSARDPASVQGAPDTQYF; DNA: TGCAGTGCTAGAGATCCCGCTTCCGTACAGGGGGCGCCTGATACGCAGTATTTT
V: TRBV18; J: TRBJ2-5; D: TRBD2; size: few; CDR3: CASSLTGTSQETQYF; DNA: TGTGCCAGCTCACTCACCGGGACTAGTCAAGAGACCCAGTACTTC
V: TRBV11-3; J: TRBJ2-5; D: .; size: .; CDR3: CASSLEMEGRETQYF; DNA: TGTGCCAGCAGCTTAGAAATGGAGGGGAGGGAGACCCAGTACTTC
V: TRBV6-1; J: TRBJ1-3; D: TRBD1; size: .; CDR3: CASSGDRVGNTIYF; DNA: TGTGCCAGCAGCGGGGACAGGGTTGGAAACACCATATATTTT
V: TRBV5-1; J: TRBJ1-2; D: .; size: .; CDR3: CASSLGINYGYTF; DNA: TGCGCCAGCAGCTTAGGGATCAACTATGGCTACACCTTC
V: TRBV11-1; J: TRBJ2-1; D: TRBD1; size: many; CDR3: CASSLQGAINEQFF; DNA: TGTGCCAGCAGCTTACAGGGGGCGATCAATGAGCAGTTCTTC
V: TRBV29-1; J: TRBJ2-1; D: .; size: many; CDR3: CSVEDTFWNEQFF; DNA: TGCAGCGTTGAAGACACTTTCTGGAATGAGCAGTTCTTC
V: TRBV10-3; J: TRBJ1-5; D: .; size: .; CDR3: CAISESRPSNQPQHF; DNA: TGTGCCATCAGTGAGTCCCGACCGAGCAATCAGCCCCAGCATTTT
V: TRBV7-8; J: TRBJ1-2; D: .; size: many; CDR3: CASSFWGRGGYTF; DNA: TGTGCCAGCAGCTTCTGGGGGCGAGGTGGCTACACCTTC
V: TRBV6-1; J: TRBJ1-6; D: .; size: many; CDR3: CASSPGQGVRSPLHF; DNA: TGTGCCAGCAGCCCCGGGCAGGGAGTACGGTCACCCCTCCACTTT
V: TRBV29-1; J: TRBJ1-4; D: TRBD1; size: few; CDR3: CSGGDRGRKKLFF; DNA: TGCAGCGGAGGGGACAGGGGACGAAAGAAACTGTTTTTT
V: TRBV29-1; J: TRBJ1-1; D: .; size: .; CDR3: CSVQGRSYTEAFF; DNA: TGCAGCGTGCAGGGTCGCTCGTATACTGAAGCTTTCTTT